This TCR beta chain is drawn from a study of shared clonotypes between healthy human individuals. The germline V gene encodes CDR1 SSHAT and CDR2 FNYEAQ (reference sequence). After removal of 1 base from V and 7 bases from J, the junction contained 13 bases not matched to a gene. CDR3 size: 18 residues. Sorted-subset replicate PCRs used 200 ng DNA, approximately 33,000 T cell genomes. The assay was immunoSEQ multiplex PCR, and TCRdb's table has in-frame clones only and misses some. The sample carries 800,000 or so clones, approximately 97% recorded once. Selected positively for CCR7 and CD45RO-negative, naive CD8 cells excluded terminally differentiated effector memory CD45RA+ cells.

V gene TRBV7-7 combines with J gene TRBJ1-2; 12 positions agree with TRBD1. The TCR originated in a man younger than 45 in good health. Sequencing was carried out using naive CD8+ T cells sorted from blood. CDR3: CASSLVRDRGRSLSGYTF. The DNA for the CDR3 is TGTGCCAGCAGCTTAGTAAGGGACAGGGGGCGGTCTCTGTCTGGCTACACCTTC.